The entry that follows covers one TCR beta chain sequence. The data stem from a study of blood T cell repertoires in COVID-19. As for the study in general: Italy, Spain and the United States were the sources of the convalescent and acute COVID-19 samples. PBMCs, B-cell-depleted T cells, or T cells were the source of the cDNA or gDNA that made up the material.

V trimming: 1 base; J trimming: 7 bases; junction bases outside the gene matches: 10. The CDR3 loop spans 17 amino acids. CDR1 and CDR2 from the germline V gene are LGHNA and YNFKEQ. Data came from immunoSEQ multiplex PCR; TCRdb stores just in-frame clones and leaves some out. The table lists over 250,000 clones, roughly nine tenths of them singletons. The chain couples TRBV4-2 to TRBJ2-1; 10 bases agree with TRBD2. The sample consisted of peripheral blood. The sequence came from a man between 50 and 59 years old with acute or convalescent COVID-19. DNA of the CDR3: TGTGCCAGCAGCCAAGGGTCAGCGGGGGGGCTGGCGAATGAGCAGTTCTTC. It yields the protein CASSQGSAGGLANEQFF.